Below are 26 T cell receptor beta chains sequenced from a single sample in a study of T cell repertoires in cytomegalovirus infection. These receptors lack a known antigen. TCRdb itself ran the reads through MiXCR, one entry per CDR3 protein. Altogether roughly 340,000 distinct CDR3 sequences are present, about 29% being singletons, with the ten largest covering roughly 20%. The sequencing here drew on cultured PBMCs, taken from culture after CMV antigen stimulation. The receptors were sampled from a human donor in good health (CMV status not recorded). Some clones in this sample may be carry-over from other donors' samples.

This clonotype showed up just a few times. This sequence joins TRBV19 and TRBJ1-1, with D unresolved. This CDR3 is 15 amino acids long. V shed 6 bases and J shed 0 bases, with 14 bases lying between them. Germline CDR1 is LNHDA and CDR2 is SQIVND (reference sequence). The CDR3 here is CASSNPREVNTEAFF. As DNA, the CDR3 is TGTGCCAGTAGCAACCCGAGGGAGGTGAACACTGAAGCTTTCTTT. Supplemented by reference TRBV19 and TRBJ1-1, the full variable domain reads DGGITQSPKYLFRKEGQNVTLSCEQNLNHDAMYWYRQDPGQGLRLIYYSQIVNDFQKGDIAEGYSVSREKKESFPLTVTSAQKNPTAFYLCASSNPREVNTEAFFGQGTRLTVV.

This clonotype was seen a handful of times. J is TRBJ2-5 and V is TRBV19; the match to TRBD2 covers 11 bases. In germline, CDR1 is LNHDA, CDR2 SQIVND (reference sequence). V was clipped by 5 bases and J by 2 bases; unmatched bases: 7. The CDR3 has 16 amino acids. In DNA form, the CDR3 reads TGTGCCAGTAGTGTTAGCGGGAGGGGTTTACAAGAGACCCAGTACTTC. This translates into CASSVSGRGLQETQYF.

The rearrangement joins TRBV7-9 to TRBJ1-3; D not resolved. The CDR3 covers 15 residues. Trimming took 1 base from V and 4 from J, leaving 11 bases between them. Germline CDR1 is SEHNR and CDR2 is FQNEAQ (reference sequence). CDR3 amino acids: CASSLVAVSGNTIYF. The CDR3 region has the DNA TGTGCCAGCAGCTTAGTTGCGGTTTCGGGAAACACCATATATTTT.

This clonotype turned up a few times. The rearrangement links TRBV20-1 to TRBJ2-3; 16 bases fit TRBD2. Germline lookup yields CDR1 DFQATT and CDR2 SNEGSKA (reference sequence). This CDR3 contains 17 residues. J was trimmed by 5 bases and V by 2 bases; bases with no gene match: 7. The CDR3 DNA is TGCAGTGCTAGAACCGGGACTAGCGGGGGGGCCAGAGATACGCAGTATTTT. The encoded protein is CSARTGTSGGARDTQYF.

The V and J genes are TRBV27 and TRBJ2-1; 11 bases are a match to TRBD1. Trimming removed 4 bases from V and 7 bases from J; junction bases left unmatched: 3. The CDR3 covers 14 residues. Germline CDR1 MNHEY, CDR2 SMNVEV (reference sequence). CDR3 loop: CASSSGTGGNEQFF. In DNA form, the CDR3 reads TGTGCCAGCAGTTCGGGGACAGGGGGAAATGAGCAGTTCTTC.

The V gene is TRBV5-1, the J gene TRBJ2-1; D gene ambiguous. Germline V lookup: CDR1 SGHRS, CDR2 YFSETQ. The V gene lost 0 bases and the J gene lost 7 bases, with 11 bases spanning the gap. The CDR3 is made up of 14 amino acids. This CDR3 reads CASSLELMRNEQFF. As DNA, the CDR3 is TGCGCCAGCAGCTTGGAACTGATGAGGAATGAGCAGTTCTTC.

V is TRBV7-2 and J is TRBJ1-3; 8 nucleotides line up with TRBD1. CDR3 length: 16 amino acids. Germline-derived CDR1 and CDR2 are SGHTA and FQGNSA. J gave up 4 bases and V 1 base, and 6 bases lay outside the gene matches. The CDR3 reads CASSLEDRAKGNTIYF. Here the CDR3 DNA reads TGTGCCAGCAGCTTAGAGGACAGGGCGAAAGGAAACACCATATATTTT.

The V gene is TRBV29-1, the J gene TRBJ2-5, with D uncertain. This CDR3 is built from 15 residues. Germline CDR1 SQVTM, CDR2 ANQGSEA. Trimming took 3 bases from V and 5 from J, leaving 19 bases between them. CDR3 protein: CSVDGTAGMRETQYF. CDR3 bases: TGCAGCGTTGATGGAACGGCTGGGATGAGGGAGACCCAGTACTTC.

This rearrangement joins TRBV28 to TRBJ2-7; perhaps TRBD1 as D (6 bases). Germline V gives CDR1 MDHEN, CDR2 SYDVKM. CDR3 size: 15 residues. Deletions cut 3 bases from V and 1 base from J, with 13 bases between. The CDR3 DNA is TGTGCCAGCAGTTTGTACACGGGACAATCCTACGAGCAGTACTTC. Its translation is CASSLYTGQSYEQYF. Full variable domain (remainder filled in from reference TRBV28 and TRBJ2-7): DVKVTQSSRYLVKRTGEKVFLECVQDMDHENMFWYRQDPGLGLRLIYFSYDVKMKEKGDIPEGYSVSREKKERFSLILESASTNQTSMYLCASSLYTGQSYEQYFGPGTRLTVT.

This clonotype showed up many times. The chain combines TRBV7-2 with TRBJ2-6, with D tentatively TRBD1 (5 bases). CDR3 size: 15 residues. Germline assignment: CDR1 SGHTA and CDR2 FQGNSA. V dropped 5 bases and J dropped 2 bases, with 10 bases sitting between them. CDR3 sequence (DNA): TGTGCCAGCAGCCTCCCAGGGACTGGGGCCAACGTCCTGACTTTC. Amino acids: CASSLPGTGANVLTF.

In this sample, this clonotype turned up many times. The chain recombines TRBV6-5 with TRBJ2-5; 13 bases are a match to TRBD2. V was clipped by 5 bases and J by 2 bases; unmatched bases: 8. The CDR3 has 17 residues. The germline V gene encodes CDR1 MNHEY and CDR2 SVGAGI. Here the CDR3 reads CASSRGTSGARQETQYF. Written as DNA, the CDR3 is TGTGCCAGCAGTCGAGGGACTAGCGGGGCCCGACAAGAGACCCAGTACTTC.

This clonotype has a single count. The chain combines TRBV19 with TRBJ1-2, with D maybe TRBD1 (6 bases). The ends were cut back, 6 bases at V and 5 bases at J, with 22 bases in the middle. The CDR3 has 16 residues. Germline V gene sequence: CDR1 LNHDA, CDR2 SQIVND (reference sequence). The CDR3 DNA sequence: TGTGCCAGTAGAGGGGCAGGGGTCATCTCCTCTTATGGCTACACCTTC. Translated, it gives CASRGAGVISSYGYTF.

This clonotype was seen many times. The chain is built from TRBV6-6 and TRBJ1-2; TRBD1 might be the D (5 bases). CDR1 MNHNY and CDR2 SVGAGI come from the germline V gene (reference sequence). This CDR3 is 14 amino acids long. Trimming removed 4 bases from V and 6 bases from J, with 15 bases in between. CDR3 in amino acids: CASSLGTWLDGYTF. CDR3 bases: TGTGCCAGCAGTTTAGGGACCTGGCTGGATGGCTACACCTTC.

The V call is TRBV29-1, the J call TRBJ2-7, with a possible D match to TRBD1 (6 bases). Trimming removed 4 bases at V and 4 bases at J, with 11 bases between. Germline CDR1 SQVTM, CDR2 ANQGSEA. CDR3 length: 12 residues. The DNA for the CDR3 is TGCAGCGTTGGGGGGCAGGGGTACGAGCAGTACTTC. As protein: CSVGGQGYEQYF.

The gene calls are TRBV11-2 and TRBJ2-3; D might be TRBD1 (6 bases). Trimming pared 5 bases from V and 1 base from J, leaving 13 bases between. The CDR3 runs to 15 residues. Per germline, CDR1 SGHAT and CDR2 FQNNGV. The CDR3 is CASSRRGLGTDTQYF. CDR3 bases: TGTGCCAGCAGCCGCAGGGGATTAGGCACAGATACGCAGTATTTT.

The table lists this clonotype with a count of one. The chain carries TRBV24-1 and TRBJ2-7; 10 bases match TRBD2. The CDR3 length is 17 residues. The germline gives CDR1 KGHDR, CDR2 SFDVKD. The V gene end was trimmed by 1 base and the J gene end by 3 bases; junction bases not matched to a gene: 8. CDR3: CATSDFFTSGVLYEQYF. DNA of the CDR3: TGTGCCACCAGTGATTTCTTTACTAGCGGGGTCCTCTACGAGCAGTACTTC.

This clonotype was seen a few times. The chain joins TRBV4-1 to TRBJ2-7; TRBD1 agrees at 7 bases. The CDR3 runs to 15 residues. V gave up 3 bases and J gave up 2 bases; unmatched junction bases: 7. Germline lookup yields CDR1 MGHRA and CDR2 YSYEKL. Written as DNA, the CDR3 is TGCGCCAGCAGCCACGGCCGGGACAGAGCCTACGAGCAGTACTTC. This encodes CASSHGRDRAYEQYF.

This chain joins TRBV7-2 and TRBJ1-2; perhaps TRBD1 as D (5 bases). Germline CDR1 and CDR2: SGHTA and FQGNSA. This CDR3 spans 15 amino acids. Trimming took off 0 bases at V and 5 bases at J, with 13 bases between the two ends. The CDR3 region has the DNA TGTGCCAGCAGCTTAGCGGGGTCTGGGGCTTATGGCTACACCTTC. Its protein is CASSLAGSGAYGYTF.

The chain links TRBV12-3 or TRBV12-4 to TRBJ1-5; no reliable D call. The CDR3 is made up of 16 amino acids. V lost 0 bases and J 0 bases, leaving 9 bases between the germline ends. The CDR3 nucleotides are TGTGCCAGCAGTTTAGCGGTACAATATAGCAATCAGCCCCAGCATTTT. Translating it yields CASSLAVQYSNQPQHF.

This clonotype showed up many times. CDR3 in DNA: TGTGCCAGCGAACTAGCGGGGGCCTTCCCCCCTGGCACAGATACGCAGTATTTT. Its protein is CASELAGAFPPGTDTQYF. The chain couples TRBV7-2 to TRBJ2-3, with TRBD2 matching 11 bases. Germline CDR1 reads SGHTA; CDR2 reads FQGNSA. V trimming: 8 bases; J trimming: 1 base; junction bases outside the gene matches: 14. This CDR3 is built from 18 residues.

The chain employs TRBV6-6 and TRBJ1-5; D is perhaps TRBD1 (5 bases). The length of the CDR3 is 15 residues. V was clipped by 6 bases and J by 2 bases, with 14 bases between them. Germline V gene sequence: CDR1 MNHNY, CDR2 SVGAGI (reference sequence). The CDR3 loop is CASRGDPYGNQPQHF. CDR3 nucleotides: TGTGCCAGCAGAGGGGACCCTTATGGCAATCAGCCCCAGCATTTT.

The chain links TRBV4-2 to TRBJ2-7; weak D call: TRBD1 (6 bases). Germline V gene sequence: CDR1 LGHNA, CDR2 YNFKEQ. Trimming pared 3 bases from V and 1 base from J, leaving 10 bases between. The CDR3 spans 14 residues. The chain's CDR3 is CASSHGGGSYEQYF. In DNA, the CDR3 is TGTGCCAGCAGCCATGGGGGCGGTTCCTACGAGCAGTACTTC.

This clonotype occurred a few times. This rearrangement joins TRBV4-2 to TRBJ1-5; TRBD1 might be the D (5 bases). The CDR3 sequence is 13 residues long. V gave up 2 bases and J gave up 5 bases, with 7 bases separating them. CDR1 LGHNA and CDR2 YNFKEQ come from the germline V gene. As DNA, the CDR3 is TGTGCCAGCAGCCAACAAGGGGATCAGCCCCAGCATTTT. Amino acids: CASSQQGDQPQHF.

This clonotype occurred a few times. The V gene is TRBV6-1, the J gene TRBJ1-5; D is unclear. CDR1 MNHNS and CDR2 SASEGT come from the germline V gene. CDR3 length: 13 residues. Trimming cost V 5 bases and J 5 bases, with 10 bases left between them. The CDR3: CASSLLIDQPQHF. The CDR3 region has the DNA TGTGCCAGCAGTTTACTAATTGATCAGCCCCAGCATTTT.

The rearrangement uses TRBV7-6 and TRBJ1-3, with D hard to call. The CDR3 covers 18 residues. The V end was cut by 5 bases, the J end by 0 bases, with 20 bases between. The germline V gene encodes CDR1 SGHVS and CDR2 FNYEAQ. As DNA, the CDR3 is TGTGCCAGCAGCCCTCTGACCGGAGCAAGACGCTCTGGAAACACCATATATTTT. Translation gives CASSPLTGARRSGNTIYF.

This clonotype has a handful of counts. The chain joins TRBV4-1 to TRBJ1-1, with 7 nucleotides matching TRBD1. The CDR3 is 16 residues long. J gave up 1 base and V 0 bases, and 5 bases lay outside the gene matches. Germline V gene lookup returns CDR1 MGHRA and CDR2 YSYEKL. The CDR3 loop is CASSQDPGTANTEAFF. CDR3 nucleotide sequence: TGCGCCAGCAGCCAAGATCCGGGGACAGCGAACACTGAAGCTTTCTTT.